Sequencing of this TCR beta chain was carried out in a study of early T cells in non-severe SARS-CoV-2 infection. Notes on the study in general: Database matching using VDJdb favored anti-spike CD8 responses, with private and CD4 specificities left missing.

This clonotype showed up just a few times. Its target is unknown. TCRdb re-called the 5' RACE reads with MiXCR, one entry per CDR3 protein. The sample comprises about 99,000 distinct CDR3 sequences, 16% of which are singletons, and roughly 1.3% rests with the top ten. Per germline, CDR1 SGHRS and CDR2 YFSETQ. Trimming cost V 6 bases and J 3 bases, with 12 bases left between them. CDR3 length equals 13 residues. The source material was whole blood. This clonotype originated in an adult who was a healthcare worker with PCR-confirmed SARS-CoV-2 infection or an uninfected control (not recorded which). V usage is TRBV5-1 and J usage is TRBJ2-5; TRBD2 is a possible D gene (7 bases). The CDR3 DNA sequence: TGCGCCAGCACCTGGGAGGGGGAAGAGACCCAGTACTTC. Translating gives CASTWEGEETQYF.